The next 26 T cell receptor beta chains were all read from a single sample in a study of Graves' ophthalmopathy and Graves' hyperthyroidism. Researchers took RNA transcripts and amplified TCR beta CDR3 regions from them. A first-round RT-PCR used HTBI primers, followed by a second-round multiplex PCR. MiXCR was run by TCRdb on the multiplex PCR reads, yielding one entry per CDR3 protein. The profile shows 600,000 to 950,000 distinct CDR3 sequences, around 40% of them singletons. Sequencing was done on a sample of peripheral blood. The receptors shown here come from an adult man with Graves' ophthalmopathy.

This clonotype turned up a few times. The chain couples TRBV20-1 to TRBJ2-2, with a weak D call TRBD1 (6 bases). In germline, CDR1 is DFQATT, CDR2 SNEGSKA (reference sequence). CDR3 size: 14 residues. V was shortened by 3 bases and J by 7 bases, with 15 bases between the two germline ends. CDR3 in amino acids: CSARRLGASGELFF. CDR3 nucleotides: TGCAGTGCTAGGCGGTTGGGGGCCAGCGGGGAGCTGTTTTTT.

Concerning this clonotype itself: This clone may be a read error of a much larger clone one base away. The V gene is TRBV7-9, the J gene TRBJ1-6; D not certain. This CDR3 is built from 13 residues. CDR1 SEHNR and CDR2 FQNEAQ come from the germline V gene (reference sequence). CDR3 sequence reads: CDSSLEGRSPLHF. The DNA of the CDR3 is TGTGACAGCAGCTTGGAAGGACGTTCACCCCTCCACTTT.

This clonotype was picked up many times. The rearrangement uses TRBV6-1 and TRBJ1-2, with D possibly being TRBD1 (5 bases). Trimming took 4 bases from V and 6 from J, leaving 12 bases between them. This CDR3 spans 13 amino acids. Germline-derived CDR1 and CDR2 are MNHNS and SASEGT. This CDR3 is CASSAGELDGYTF. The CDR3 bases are TGTGCCAGCAGTGCGGGGGAATTAGATGGCTACACCTTC.

The CDR3: CASSLRDRFTEAFF. CDR3 sequence (DNA): TGCGCCAGCAGCCTGCGGGACCGCTTCACTGAAGCTTTCTTT. The rearrangement joins TRBV4-3 to TRBJ1-1; D may be TRBD1 (5 bases). V shed 4 bases and J shed 4 bases, with 13 bases lying between them. CDR1 is LGHNA, CDR2 YSLEER, per germline. CDR3 length: 14 residues.

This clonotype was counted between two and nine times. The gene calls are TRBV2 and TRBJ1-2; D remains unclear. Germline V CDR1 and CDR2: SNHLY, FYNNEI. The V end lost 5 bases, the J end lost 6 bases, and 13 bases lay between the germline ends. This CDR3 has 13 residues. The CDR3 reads CASSLRGYHGYTF. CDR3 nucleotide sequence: TGTGCCAGCAGTTTAAGAGGATACCATGGCTACACCTTC.

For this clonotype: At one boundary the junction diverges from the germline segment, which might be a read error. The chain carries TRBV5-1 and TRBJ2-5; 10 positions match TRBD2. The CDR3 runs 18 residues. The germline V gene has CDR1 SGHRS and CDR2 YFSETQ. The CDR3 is CVSSLFPLVAGGQETQYF. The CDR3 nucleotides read TGCGTCAGCAGCTTGTTCCCACTGGTAGCGGGAGGCCAAGAGACCCAGTACTTC.

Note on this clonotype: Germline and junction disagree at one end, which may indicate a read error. The CDR3: CATGSLDRGLETQYF. DNA for the CDR3: TGTGCCACCGGCAGCCTCGACAGGGGGCTAGAGACCCAGTACTTC. J is TRBJ2-5 and V is TRBV15; 10 bases are a match to TRBD1. The CDR3 loop spans 15 amino acids. Per the germline V gene, CDR1 is LNHNV and CDR2 is YYDKDF (reference sequence).

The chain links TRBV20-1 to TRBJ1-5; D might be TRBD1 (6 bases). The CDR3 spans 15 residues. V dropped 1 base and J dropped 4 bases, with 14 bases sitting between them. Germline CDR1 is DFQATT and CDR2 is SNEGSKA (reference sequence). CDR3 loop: CSARVPRGANQPQHF. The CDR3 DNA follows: TGCAGTGCTAGAGTTCCCAGGGGTGCGAATCAGCCCCAGCATTTT.

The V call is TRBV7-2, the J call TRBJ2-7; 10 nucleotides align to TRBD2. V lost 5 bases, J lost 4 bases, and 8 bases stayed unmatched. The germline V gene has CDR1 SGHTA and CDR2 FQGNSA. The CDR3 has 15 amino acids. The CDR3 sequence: CASSIDGLAEYEQYF. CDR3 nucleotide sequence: TGTGCCAGCAGCATAGACGGACTAGCGGAGTACGAGCAGTACTTC.

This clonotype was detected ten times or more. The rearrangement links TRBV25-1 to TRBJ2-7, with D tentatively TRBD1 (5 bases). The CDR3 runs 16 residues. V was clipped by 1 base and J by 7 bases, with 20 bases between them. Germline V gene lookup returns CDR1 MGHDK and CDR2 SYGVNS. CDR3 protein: CASSESTSGWPLEQYF. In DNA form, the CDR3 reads TGTGCCAGCAGTGAATCTACGTCAGGGTGGCCGCTGGAGCAGTACTTC.

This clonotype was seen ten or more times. The CDR3 loop reads CASSPRPGQGAQGYTF. Written as DNA, the CDR3 is TGTGCCAGCAGTCCTAGACCGGGACAGGGGGCGCAGGGCTACACCTTC. The rearrangement uses TRBV25-1 and TRBJ1-2, with 12 bases matching TRBD1. In germline, CDR1 is MGHDK, CDR2 SYGVNS. J lost 8 bases, V lost 5 bases, and 12 bases had no gene match. This CDR3 spans 16 amino acids.

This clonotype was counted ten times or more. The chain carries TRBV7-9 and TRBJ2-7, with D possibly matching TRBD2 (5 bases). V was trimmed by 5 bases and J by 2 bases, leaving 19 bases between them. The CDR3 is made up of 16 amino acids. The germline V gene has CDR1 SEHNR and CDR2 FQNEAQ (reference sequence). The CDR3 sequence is CASSHPRWELAYEQYF. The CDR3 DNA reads TGTGCCAGCAGCCATCCTAGGTGGGAGCTAGCCTACGAGCAGTACTTC.

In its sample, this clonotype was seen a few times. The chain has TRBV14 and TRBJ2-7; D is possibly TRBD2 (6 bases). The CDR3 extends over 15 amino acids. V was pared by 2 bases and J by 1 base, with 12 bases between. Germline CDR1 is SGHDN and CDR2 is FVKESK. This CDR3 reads CASSQSWRGSYEQYF. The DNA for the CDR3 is TGTGCCAGCAGCCAATCTTGGCGGGGATCCTACGAGCAGTACTTC. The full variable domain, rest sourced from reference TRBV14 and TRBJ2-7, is EAGVTQFPSHSVIEKGQTVTLRCDPISGHDNLYWYRRVMGKEIKFLLHFVKESKQDESGMPNNRFLAERTGGTYSTLKVQPAELEDSGVYFCASSQSWRGSYEQYFGPGTRLTVT.

The CDR3 loop reads CAIEPEDGLNTEAFF. CDR3 bases: TGTGCCATCGAGCCCGAGGACGGCTTGAACACTGAAGCTTTCTTT. The gene calls are TRBV2 and TRBJ1-1; D is ambiguous. Deletions cut 10 bases from V and 0 bases from J, with 18 bases between. This CDR3 has 15 residues. CDR1 and CDR2 (germline): SNHLY, FYNNEI. Full variable domain (outside the CDR3, taken from reference TRBV2 and TRBJ1-1): EPEVTQTPSHQVTQMGQEVILRCVPISNHLYFYWYRQILGQKVEFLVSFYNNEISEKSEIFDDQFSVERPDGSNFTLKIRSTKLEDSAMYFCAIEPEDGLNTEAFFGQGTRLTVV.

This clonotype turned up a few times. In DNA form, the CDR3 reads TGTGCCAGCAGCCAATTGACAGGGTCAGGACAGCCCCAGCATTTT. It is translated as CASSQLTGSGQPQHF. The chain uses TRBV16 and TRBJ1-5; the match to TRBD1 covers 7 bases. Per the germline V gene, CDR1 is KGHSY and CDR2 is FQNENV. The CDR3 consists of 15 residues. V shed 1 base, J shed 7 bases, and the junction held 7 bases outside the gene matches.

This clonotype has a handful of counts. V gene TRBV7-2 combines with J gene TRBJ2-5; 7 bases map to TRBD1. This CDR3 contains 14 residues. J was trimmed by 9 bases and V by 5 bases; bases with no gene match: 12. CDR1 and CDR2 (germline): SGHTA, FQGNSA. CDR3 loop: CASSRQDRVIAQYF. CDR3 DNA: TGTGCCAGCAGCAGGCAAGACAGGGTTATCGCCCAGTACTTC.

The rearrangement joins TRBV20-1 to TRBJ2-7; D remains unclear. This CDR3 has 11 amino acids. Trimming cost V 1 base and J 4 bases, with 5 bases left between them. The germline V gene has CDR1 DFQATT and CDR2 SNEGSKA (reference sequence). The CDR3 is CSARASYEQYF. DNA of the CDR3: TGCAGTGCTAGAGCTTCGTACGAGCAGTACTTC.

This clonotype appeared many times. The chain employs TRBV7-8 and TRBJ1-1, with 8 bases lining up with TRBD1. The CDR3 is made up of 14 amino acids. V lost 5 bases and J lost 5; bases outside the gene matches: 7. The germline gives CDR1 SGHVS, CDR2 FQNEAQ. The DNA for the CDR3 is TGTGCCAGCAGCCGCGACAGGGGCCGTACTGAAGCTTTCTTT. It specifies CASSRDRGRTEAFF.

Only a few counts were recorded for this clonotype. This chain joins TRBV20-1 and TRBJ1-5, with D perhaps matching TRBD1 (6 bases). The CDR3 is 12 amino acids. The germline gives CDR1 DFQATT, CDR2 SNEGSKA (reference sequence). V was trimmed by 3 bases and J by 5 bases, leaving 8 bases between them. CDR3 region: CSASEGDQPQHF. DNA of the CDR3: TGCAGTGCTAGCGAGGGGGATCAGCCCCAGCATTTT.

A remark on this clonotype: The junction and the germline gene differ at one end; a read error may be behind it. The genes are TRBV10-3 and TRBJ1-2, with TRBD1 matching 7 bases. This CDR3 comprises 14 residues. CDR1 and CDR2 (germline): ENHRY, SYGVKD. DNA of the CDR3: TGTGCCAGCAGTGCGACAGGGTCTAACTATGGCTACACCTTC. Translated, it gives CASSATGSNYGYTF.

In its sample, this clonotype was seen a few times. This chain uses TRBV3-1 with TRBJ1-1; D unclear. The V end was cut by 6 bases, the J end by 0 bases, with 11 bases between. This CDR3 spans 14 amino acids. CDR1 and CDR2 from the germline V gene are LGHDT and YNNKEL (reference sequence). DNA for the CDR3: TGTGCCAGCAGACGAGGGAGGGTGAACACTGAAGCTTTCTTT. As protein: CASRRGRVNTEAFF.

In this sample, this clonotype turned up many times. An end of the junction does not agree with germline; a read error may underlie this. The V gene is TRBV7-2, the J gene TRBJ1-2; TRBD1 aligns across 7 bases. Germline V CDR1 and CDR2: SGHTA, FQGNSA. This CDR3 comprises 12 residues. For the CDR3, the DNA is TGCGCCAGCAGCCGGGACAGCTATGGCTACACCTTC. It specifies CASSRDSYGYTF.

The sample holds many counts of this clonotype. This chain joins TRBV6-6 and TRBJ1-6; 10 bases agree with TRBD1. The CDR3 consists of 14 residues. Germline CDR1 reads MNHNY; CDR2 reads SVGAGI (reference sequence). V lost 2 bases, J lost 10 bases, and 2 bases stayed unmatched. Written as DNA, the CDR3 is TGTGCCAGCAGTTACGGGGACAGGGGATCACCCCTCCACTTT. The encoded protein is CASSYGDRGSPLHF.

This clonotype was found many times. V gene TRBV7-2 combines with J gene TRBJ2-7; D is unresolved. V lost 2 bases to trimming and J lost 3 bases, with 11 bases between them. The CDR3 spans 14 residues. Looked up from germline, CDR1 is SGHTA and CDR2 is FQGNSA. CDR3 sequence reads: CASSLFRVDYEQYF. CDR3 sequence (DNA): TGTGCCAGCAGCTTATTCAGAGTTGACTACGAGCAGTACTTC.

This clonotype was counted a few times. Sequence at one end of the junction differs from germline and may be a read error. CDR3 in DNA: TGCAGTGCAAGAGCTTCAGGGATCGACTATGGCTACACCTTC. Encoded protein: CSARASGIDYGYTF. This chain joins TRBV20-1 and TRBJ1-2; D is perhaps TRBD1 (5 bases). CDR3 length equals 14 residues. The germline gives CDR1 DFQATT, CDR2 SNEGSKA (reference sequence).

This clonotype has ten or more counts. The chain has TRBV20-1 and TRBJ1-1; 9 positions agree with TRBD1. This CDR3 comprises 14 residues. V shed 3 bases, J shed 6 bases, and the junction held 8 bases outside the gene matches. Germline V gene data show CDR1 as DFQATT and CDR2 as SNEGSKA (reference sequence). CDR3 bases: TGCAGTGCTAGGCTGGACAGGGGTTCGGCTGAAGCTTTCTTT. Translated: CSARLDRGSAEAFF.